Each of the 20 T cell receptor beta chains below was sequenced from the same sample in a study of radiotherapy plus CTLA-4 blockade in lung cancer. Only in-frame clones appear in the TCRdb table, and some are missing; sequencing was by immunoSEQ multiplex PCR. The sample yields 80,000 or so clones, about four fifths seen once. The starting material was peripheral blood, obtained from a patient treated with radiotherapy plus ipilimumab. These receptors were obtained from a human donor with non-small cell lung cancer who had a partial response to radiotherapy plus ipilimumab. Some clones in this sample may be carry-over from other donors' samples.

This clone was picked up a small number of times. V usage is TRBV21-1 and J usage is TRBJ2-7; the DNA was not compared with TRBD2, the D call given in the table. TRBV21-1 is a recognized pseudogene. The CDR3 length is 16 residues. CDR3 protein: CASTRGLADHSYEQYF. CDR3 bases: TGTGCCAGCACTCGGGGACTAGCGGACCATTCCTACGAGCAGTACTTC.

The rearrangement links TRBV11-3 to TRBJ2-3, with 10 bases aligning to TRBD1. CDR3 length: 14 amino acids. Germline CDR1 is SGHNT and CDR2 is YENEEA. V trimming: 7 bases; J trimming: 3 bases; junction bases outside the gene matches: 4. The chain's CDR3 is CASIDRGQTDTQYF. The CDR3 bases are TGTGCCAGCATCGACAGGGGGCAAACAGATACGCAGTATTTT.

The chain uses TRBV29-1 and TRBJ1-2; TRBD1 matches 8 bases. Germline loops: CDR1 SQVTM, CDR2 ANQGSEA. The CDR3 is 13 residues long. V trimming: 5 bases; J trimming: 5 bases; junction bases outside the gene matches: 7. The chain's CDR3 is CSVLTGTGYGYTF. The CDR3, as DNA: TGCAGCGTTCTCACCGGGACAGGATATGGCTACACCTTC. Together with reference TRBV29-1 and TRBJ1-2, the CDR3 gives the full variable domain: SAVISQKPSRDICQRGTSLTIQCQVDSQVTMMFWYRQQPGQSLTLIATANQGSEATYESGFVIDKFPISRPNLTFSTLTVSNMSPEDSSIYLCSVLTGTGYGYTFGSGTRLTVV.

V gene TRBV18 combines with J gene TRBJ2-5; TRBD1 matches 12 bases. The DNA end lines up better with TRBJ2-7; the J call may be wrong. The CDR3 is 15 amino acids. Germline-derived CDR1 and CDR2 are KGHSH and LQKENI. The CDR3 loop reads CASSPLGTGGREQYF. Written as DNA, the CDR3 is TGTGCCAGCTCACCACTCGGGACAGGGGGCCGCGAGCAGTACTTC.

The chain employs TRBV6-5 and TRBJ2-7, with 10 bases that match TRBD2. The J segment lost 2 bases and the V segment lost 5 bases, leaving 6 bases of the junction unmatched. CDR1 is MNHEY, CDR2 SVGAGI, per germline. The CDR3 loop spans 15 amino acids. The chain's CDR3 is CASSPLAGDAYEQYF. The DNA for the CDR3 is TGTGCCAGCAGTCCCCTAGCGGGAGATGCCTACGAGCAGTACTTC.

The table lists this clone with a count of one. V is TRBV6-1 and J is TRBJ2-1, with 7 positions matching TRBD2. CDR3 size: 15 residues. Trimming took 5 bases from V and 6 from J; bases not matched to a gene: 10. Per the germline V gene, CDR1 is MNHNS and CDR2 is SASEGT. The CDR3 DNA follows: TGTGCCAGCAGTTTGACTAGCCGGGCCTCCAATGAGCAGTTCTTC. Protein sequence: CASSLTSRASNEQFF.

CDR3 coding DNA: TGTGCCAGCAGTTTTCCGACCGTATCGGGGCAGTACTTC. It encodes CASSFPTVSGQYF. The V call is TRBV28, the J call TRBJ2-7; D unclear. The germline V and J ends were trimmed by 3 bases and 9 bases, with 15 bases remaining between them. Germline CDR1 and CDR2: MDHEN and SYDVKM. This CDR3 comprises 13 residues. Drawing the rest from reference TRBV28 and TRBJ2-7, the complete variable domain is DVKVTQSSRYLVKRTGEKVFLECVQDMDHENMFWYRQDPGLGLRLIYFSYDVKMKEKGDIPEGYSVSREKKERFSLILESASTNQTSMYLCASSFPTVSGQYFGPGTRLTVT.

This clone was found a few times. The chain has TRBV15 and TRBJ1-1; a possible D gene is TRBD1 (6 bases). This CDR3 comprises 15 residues. Germline V lookup: CDR1 LNHNV, CDR2 YYDKDF (reference sequence). V shed 0 bases and J shed 1 base, with 9 bases lying between them. The CDR3 coding sequence is TGTGCCACCAGCAGAGAAATGACAGGGAACACTGAAGCTTTCTTT. As protein: CATSREMTGNTEAFF.

This clone was seen once. The CDR3 loop reads CASRPTTGRGTEAFF. DNA of the CDR3: TGTGCCAGCCGCCCCACGACGGGGAGGGGGACTGAAGCTTTCTTT. The rearrangement links TRBV28 to TRBJ1-1; D might be TRBD1 (6 bases). The CDR3 length is 15 residues. V gave up 8 bases and J gave up 5 bases, with 21 bases separating them. Germline CDR1 and CDR2: MDHEN and SYDVKM.

This chain uses TRBV11-3 with TRBJ2-5; 16 nucleotides line up with TRBD2. The CDR3 sequence is 15 residues long. CDR1 and CDR2 from the germline V gene are SGHNT and YENEEA. V trimming: 3 bases; J trimming: 7 bases; junction bases outside the gene matches: 2. CDR3 amino acids: CASSLGLAGGRTQYF. The CDR3 DNA reads TGTGCCAGCAGCTTGGGACTAGCGGGGGGGCGGACCCAGTACTTC.

The chain combines TRBV7-9 with TRBJ1-1; D gene uncertain. CDR3 size: 14 residues. In germline, CDR1 is SEHNR, CDR2 FQNEAQ (reference sequence). Trimming removed 2 bases from V and 3 bases from J, with 10 bases in between. CDR3: CASSLSGIDTEAFF. The CDR3 bases are TGTGCCAGCAGCTTATCGGGGATCGACACTGAAGCTTTCTTT.

The CDR3 nucleotides are TGTGCCAGTAGTGCCGCTCGGACAGGGGGTGAGCAGTTCTTC. Protein product: CASSAARTGGEQFF. The rearrangement joins TRBV19 to TRBJ2-1; 10 bases align to TRBD1. The CDR3 contains 14 residues. J was trimmed by 9 bases and V by 5 bases; bases with no gene match: 7. The germline gives CDR1 LNHDA, CDR2 SQIVND (reference sequence).

Here the CDR3 DNA reads TGTGCCAGCTCACCAACTTCCGGGACTGCCTTGAACACTGAAGCTTTCTTT. Its translation: CASSPTSGTALNTEAFF. The genes are TRBV18 and TRBJ1-1; perhaps TRBD1 as D (5 bases). CDR3 length: 17 amino acids. Germline assignment: CDR1 KGHSH and CDR2 LQKENI. V dropped 2 bases and J dropped 0 bases, with 16 bases sitting between them.

Only one count was recorded for this clone. V gene TRBV5-4 combines with J gene TRBJ2-5; 9 bases are shared with TRBD1. The germline V gene encodes CDR1 SGHNT and CDR2 YYREEE (reference sequence). CDR3 length equals 14 residues. V shed 0 bases and J 3 bases; nucleotides not matched to a gene: 0. The CDR3: CASSLGQGEETQYF. As DNA, the CDR3 is TGTGCCAGCAGCTTGGGACAGGGGGAAGAGACCCAGTACTTC.

The V and J genes are TRBV27 and TRBJ2-2, with 9 bases that match TRBD1. Germline assignment: CDR1 MNHEY and CDR2 SMNVEV (reference sequence). Trimming removed 6 bases from V and 6 bases from J; junction bases left unmatched: 5. This CDR3 region has 14 residues. CDR3 DNA sequence: TGTGCCAGCAGCCATACAGGGGGCCCCGGGGAGCTGTTTTTT. The encoded protein is CASSHTGGPGELFF.

The chain combines TRBV29-1 with TRBJ2-4; 7 positions agree with TRBD1. The CDR3 extends over 11 amino acids. V shed 4 bases, J shed 6 bases, and the junction held 0 bases outside the gene matches. CDR1 and CDR2 from the germline V gene are SQVTM and ANQGSEA. DNA for the CDR3: TGCAGCGTTGGGGACAGAAACATTCAGTACTTC. This codes for CSVGDRNIQYF. Supplemented by reference TRBV29-1 and TRBJ2-4, the full variable domain reads SAVISQKPSRDICQRGTSLTIQCQVDSQVTMMFWYRQQPGQSLTLIATANQGSEATYESGFVIDKFPISRPNLTFSTLTVSNMSPEDSSIYLCSVGDRNIQYFGAGTRLSVL.

The V call is TRBV19, the J call TRBJ2-5; possibly TRBD1 for D (6 bases). The CDR3 loop spans 15 amino acids. Deletions cut 1 base from V and 1 base from J, with 10 bases between. Germline V CDR1 and CDR2: LNHDA, SQIVND (reference sequence). In DNA, the CDR3 is TGTGCCAGTAGTATAGGTCTGGACAGCCAAGAGACCCAGTACTTC. Amino acid sequence: CASSIGLDSQETQYF.

This clone was counted between two and nine times. The chain carries TRBV9 and TRBJ2-3, with unresolved D. Germline values: CDR1 SGDLS, CDR2 YYNGEE. The CDR3 is 14 residues long. Trimming removed 6 bases from V and 0 bases from J, with 11 bases in between. The CDR3 DNA sequence: TGTGCCAGCACCTCCCTCGGTAGCACAGATACGCAGTATTTT. This sequence encodes CASTSLGSTDTQYF.

This chain joins TRBV29-1 and TRBJ1-2; no firm D call. The CDR3 contains 13 residues. Germline CDR1 SQVTM, CDR2 ANQGSEA. The V end lost 0 bases, the J end lost 5 bases, and 10 bases lay between the germline ends. Here the CDR3 DNA reads TGCAGCGTTGAAGACATGACGGGTTATGGCTACACCTTC. This translates into CSVEDMTGYGYTF.

This chain connects TRBV7-3 to TRBJ1-1; D unclear. CDR3 length: 13 amino acids. CDR1 is SGHTA, CDR2 FQGTGA, per germline. The V gene lost 2 bases and the J gene lost 0 bases, with 4 bases spanning the gap. Here the CDR3 reads CASSLSLNTEAFF. In DNA, the CDR3 is TGTGCCAGCAGCTTATCTCTGAACACTGAAGCTTTCTTT.